This is a list of T cell receptor beta chains from one sample in a study of blood T cell repertoires in COVID-19. Sequencing used immunoSEQ multiplex PCR; TCRdb keeps in-frame clones, though not all of them. The table has about 46,000 clones, approximately 85% seen once; the top ten hold 15% to 18%. Sample: peripheral blood. These receptors were obtained from a human donor in a cohort sampled during active COVID-19. The donor label of this sample is uncertain. Both conserved end residues are part of each CDR3. D genes are given only for firm matches. Size values are once, few and many counts, or a class for expanded clones, and some rows have none.

j_call d_call v_call cdr3_length clone_size cdr3_aa cdr3_nt
TRBJ2-3 TRBD2 TRBV5-1 16 - CASSSGGALGTDTQYF TGCGCCAGCAGTAGCGGGGGGGCCCTGGGCACAGATACGCAGTATTTT
TRBJ2-1 TRBD1 TRBV19 15 - CASSPGTGNYNEQFF TGTGCCAGTAGTCCCGGGACAGGGAACTACAATGAGCAGTTCTTC
TRBJ1-6 - TRBV7-2 14 - CASSLQGRGSPLHF TGTGCCAGCAGCTTACAGGGGAGGGGGTCACCCCTCCACTTT
TRBJ2-7 TRBD1 TRBV5-1 16 - CASSLAPGQGGYEQYF TGCGCCAGCAGCTTGGCCCCGGGACAGGGTGGCTACGAGCAGTACTTC
TRBJ1-6 - TRBV6-5 14 - CASSRDGTGLSLHF TGTGCCAGCAGTAGGGATGGGACTGGTTTATCCCTCCACTTT
TRBJ1-2 - TRBV27 13 - CASAMGGFYGYTF TGTGCCAGCGCCATGGGGGGGTTCTATGGCTACACCTTC
TRBJ2-3 - TRBV9 15 - CASSLTGEVRDTQYF TGTGCCAGCAGCCTCACAGGGGAGGTTCGAGATACGCAGTATTTT
TRBJ1-2 - TRBV12-3/TRBV12-4 13 - CASSLKTNYGYTF TGTGCCAGCAGCCTAAAAACTAACTATGGCTACACCTTC
TRBJ1-3 - TRBV6-6 15 - CASSYDDIAGNTIYF TGTGCCAGCAGTTATGATGACATCGCTGGAAACACCATATATTTT
TRBJ1-2 - TRBV5-1 13 - CASSFAGNYGYTF TGCGCCAGCAGCTTTGCAGGGAACTATGGCTACACCTTC
TRBJ2-5 TRBD2 TRBV5-4 16 - CASSRTSGGARETQYF TGTGCCAGCAGCCGGACTAGCGGGGGGGCACGAGAGACCCAGTACTTC
TRBJ1-4 - TRBV6-5 15 - CASSPNGEGREKLFF TGTGCCAGCAGTCCGAACGGGGAGGGGAGGGAAAAACTGTTTTTT
TRBJ2-7 - TRBV19 13 few CASSIRRGYEQYF TGTGCCAGTAGTATCCGACGAGGCTACGAGCAGTACTTC
TRBJ2-7 - TRBV3-1/TRBV3-2 13 few CASSPRDSYEQYF TGTGCCAGCAGCCCTCGGGACTCCTACGAGCAGTACTTC
TRBJ2-7 - TRBV5-5 13 - CASSAPSGGEQYF TGTGCCAGCAGCGCCCCGTCCGGGGGCGAGCAGTACTTC
TRBJ2-7 - TRBV7-9 14 - CASSLREAVNEQYF TGTGCCAGCAGCTTGCGAGAGGCCGTAAACGAGCAGTACTTC
TRBJ2-7 TRBD1 TRBV5-1 15 - CASSPQTGTFGEQYF TGCGCCAGCAGCCCCCAGACAGGGACCTTCGGGGAGCAGTACTTC
TRBJ1-4 - TRBV4-1 16 - CASSQDGSLSKEKLFF TGCGCCAGCAGCCAAGATGGTTCATTATCTAAGGAAAAACTGTTTTTT
TRBJ2-1 TRBD2 TRBV27 18 - CASSLLGTSGGAYNEQFF TGTGCCAGCAGTTTACTTGGGACTAGCGGGGGGGCCTACAATGAGCAGTTCTTC
TRBJ2-5 TRBD1 TRBV5-1 15 - CASSLSGTGTETQYF TGCGCCAGCAGCTTGTCAGGGACAGGGACGGAGACCCAGTACTTC
TRBJ1-2 TRBD1 TRBV6-2/TRBV6-3 18 once CASSYLDRVLRYNYGYTF TGTGCCAGCAGTTACCTTGACAGGGTCCTAAGGTACAACTATGGCTACACCTTC
TRBJ1-4 TRBD1 TRBV2 15 - CASRVTGTEGEKLFF TGTGCCAGCAGGGTAACAGGGACAGAGGGGGAAAAACTGTTTTTT
TRBJ2-1 TRBD2 TRBV6-6 16 once CASSFASSGPYNEQFF TGTGCCAGCAGTTTCGCTTCTAGCGGGCCATACAATGAGCAGTTCTTC
TRBJ2-5 - TRBV9 15 - CASSVARGTQETQYF TGTGCCAGCAGCGTAGCCAGGGGAACCCAAGAGACCCAGTACTTC
TRBJ2-3 TRBD2 TRBV5-6 15 - CASRGTSGGTDTQYF TGTGCCAGCAGAGGGACTAGCGGGGGCACAGATACGCAGTATTTT
TRBJ2-7 - TRBV25-1 13 - CASSPLAPGEQYF TGTGCCAGCAGTCCCCTAGCTCCCGGGGAGCAGTACTTC
TRBJ1-4 TRBD1 TRBV27 15 few CASSPRDRGFEKLFF TGTGCCAGCAGTCCGCGGGACAGGGGATTTGAAAAACTGTTTTTT
TRBJ1-2 TRBD1 TRBV3-1/TRBV3-2 15 - CASSLGTASGGGYTF TGTGCCAGCAGCCTCGGGACAGCCAGTGGTGGTGGCTACACCTTC